This paragraph reports one TCR beta chain. Its antigen is not known. Repertoires were generated with immunoSEQ multiplex PCR, while TCRdb's copy carries only in-frame clones and drops some. The sample records about 47,000 clones, around 82% being singletons. No infections or other immune events were documented during collection. This sample is drawn from a study of identifying expanded T cells in peripheral blood. Findings of the study overall: Across healthy donors, higher total template counts meant significantly greater roughly 2-week count variance. Differentially abundant clones: around 1.2 between replicates, 16.4 at about two weeks, less than 20 at four.

Germline CDR1 and CDR2: SQVTM and ANQGSEA. The junction had 16 bases not matched to a gene; V was cut back by 6 bases and J by 0 bases. The CDR3 contains 19 residues. The V call is TRBV29-1, the J call TRBJ2-2; 10 nucleotides align to TRBD2. Sequencing was performed on blood. This clonotype was obtained from a person between 18 and 75 years old in good health. The CDR3 DNA reads as TGCAGCGTGACCGGACCACTTACTAGCGGGAAGGCGAACACCGGGGAGCTGTTTTTT. Translation gives CSVTGPLTSGKANTGELFF.